This is a list of T cell receptor beta chains from one sample in a study of blood T cell repertoires in COVID-19. Sequenced by immunoSEQ multiplex PCR; TCRdb stores in-frame clones only, minus some. The table lists some 200,000 clones, 80% to 85% of them singletons. Sequencing used peripheral blood. Source of these receptors: a woman older than 75 with COVID-19, enrolled during active disease. Both conserved end residues are part of each CDR3. D genes are given only for firm matches. Clone size, where shown, is once, few, many, or a class for clones that have expanded.

j_gene	abundance	d_gene	v_gene	CDR3nt	CDR3aa
TRBJ1-2	NA	NA	TRBV7-2	TGTGCCAGCAGCTCACCTGGACAGATCTATGGCTACACCTTC	CASSSPGQIYGYTF
TRBJ2-1	few	TRBD1	TRBV28	TGTGCCAGCAGTTTTAACTTCGCAGGGGGTACGAATGAGCAGTTCTTC	CASSFNFAGGTNEQFF
TRBJ2-7	once	NA	TRBV21-1	TGTGCCAGCAGCACTGGGGGCCACTACGAGCAGTACTTC	CASSTGGHYEQYF
TRBJ2-7	NA	TRBD1	TRBV11-3	TGTGCCAGCAGCCAAGACAGGGCCTACGAGCAGTACTTC	CASSQDRAYEQYF
TRBJ2-6	NA	NA	TRBV3-1/TRBV3-2	TGTGCCAGCAGCCAAGGACTTTTAGGATCTGGGGCCAACGTCCTGACTTTC	CASSQGLLGSGANVLTF
TRBJ2-2	NA	NA	TRBV24-1	TGTGCCACCAGTGGTGCGAGGGGGTCCACCGGGGAGCTGTTTTTT	CATSGARGSTGELFF
TRBJ2-5	NA	TRBD1	TRBV29-1	TGCAGCGTTGATTCACAGGGGTCCGAGACCCAGTACTTC	CSVDSQGSETQYF
TRBJ1-1	few	NA	TRBV30	TGTGCCTGGAGCGCTAACCGGGGCACTGAAGCTTTCTTT	CAWSANRGTEAFF
TRBJ2-6	NA	NA	TRBV6-4	TGTGCCAGCAGTGACTCTCGGTATTCTCTGGGGGCCAACGTCCTGACTTTC	CASSDSRYSLGANVLTF
TRBJ2-4	few	TRBD1	TRBV7-9	TGTGCCAGCAGCGCCCGACAGGGGGGGAAAAACATTCAGTACTTC	CASSARQGGKNIQYF
TRBJ2-1	NA	NA	TRBV18	TGTGCCAGCTCACCTTCTTTTAGCGGATCCTACAATGAGCAGTTCTTC	CASSPSFSGSYNEQFF
TRBJ1-5	NA	NA	TRBV3-1/TRBV3-2	TGTGCCAGCAGCCAAGTCAGGGGTCCCCAGCATTTT	CASSQVRGPQHF
TRBJ2-5	NA	NA	TRBV18	TGTGCCAGCTCACGGGACATCCAAGAGACCCAGTACTTC	CASSRDIQETQYF
TRBJ1-2	NA	NA	TRBV6-2/TRBV6-3	TGTGCCAGCAGTCTGTTCTTCTCTACAGGCAACTATGGCTACACCTTC	CASSLFFSTGNYGYTF
TRBJ1-1	NA	NA	TRBV19	TGTGCCAGTAGTCCCCACGCGGAGGTGAGCACTGAAGCTTTCTTT	CASSPHAEVSTEAFF
TRBJ2-1	NA	TRBD1	TRBV27	TGTGCCAGCAGACGGGACGGGACAGGGGGTTCCCCTAATGAGCAGTTCTTC	CASRRDGTGGSPNEQFF
TRBJ2-5	NA	NA	TRBV6-4	TGTGCCAGCCCCAACGGGGAAGAGACCCAGTACTTC	CASPNGEETQYF
TRBJ2-6	once	NA	TRBV3-1/TRBV3-2	TGTGCCAGCAGCCTCTACTCTGGGGCCAACGTCCTGACTTTC	CASSLYSGANVLTF
TRBJ2-1	NA	NA	TRBV11-2	TGTGCCAGCAGCTTATGGGCTGGCAGCTATGAGCAGTTCTTC	CASSLWAGSYEQFF
TRBJ2-5	NA	NA	TRBV29-1	TGCAGCGTTAAAGGGGCTGGGCGTAGAGAGACCCAGTACTTC	CSVKGAGRRETQYF
TRBJ1-6	NA	NA	TRBV19	TGTGCCAGTAGCACCCTAGGGGGAGCTAATTCACCCCTCCACTTT	CASSTLGGANSPLHF
TRBJ1-1	few	NA	TRBV6-5	TGTGCCAGCTTGGGAGGCGGGGGCGTCACTGAAGCTTTCTTT	CASLGGGGVTEAFF
TRBJ2-7	NA	TRBD1	TRBV27	TGTGCCAGCAGTCGGACAGGGATAAACGAGCAGTACTTC	CASSRTGINEQYF
TRBJ1-4	NA	TRBD1	TRBV19	TGTGCCAGTAGTCCAGGACAGGGAAAATCTAATGAAAAACTGTTTTTT	CASSPGQGKSNEKLFF
TRBJ1-1	NA	TRBD1	TRBV12-3/TRBV12-4	TGTGCCAGCAGTCGTAGGACAGGGGAGGCTTTCTTT	CASSRRTGEAFF
TRBJ2-1	NA	TRBD1	TRBV18	TGTGCCAGCTCACCGCGTGAGGGGGCGAGGGATGAGCAGTTCTTC	CASSPREGARDEQFF
TRBJ2-5	NA	NA	TRBV18	TGTGCCAGCTCATATCAGGGCGTGGAGACCCAGTACTTC	CASSYQGVETQYF
TRBJ1-5	NA	TRBD1	TRBV6-6	TGTGCCAGCAGTTACGGACAGGGGAATCAGCCCCAGCATTTT	CASSYGQGNQPQHF
TRBJ2-5	NA	NA	TRBV25-1	TGTGCCAGCACCGGACATTTTTTCGAGACCCAGTACTTC	CASTGHFFETQYF
TRBJ1-6	NA	NA	TRBV7-2	TGTGCCAGCAGCTTAGCCACACCCGCACCCCTCCACTTT	CASSLATPAPLHF
TRBJ1-2	NA	NA	TRBV2	TGTGCCAGCAGTGAGGAGGTATATGGCTACACCTTC	CASSEEVYGYTF
TRBJ2-4	NA	NA	TRBV7-8	TGTGCCAGCAGCTCGGACAGCCTGGGAGCCAAAAACATTCAGTACTTC	CASSSDSLGAKNIQYF
TRBJ1-6	NA	NA	TRBV14	TGTGCCAGCAGCCAAGCAGGAGGGTGGGGATCACCCCTCCACTTT	CASSQAGGWGSPLHF
TRBJ1-5	NA	NA	TRBV29-1	TGCAGCGTTGTCGGTCAGGCGGGCCAGCCCCAGCATTTT	CSVVGQAGQPQHF
TRBJ1-6	NA	TRBD1	TRBV5-4	TGTGCCAGCAGCGAGGACAGGTCCTATTCACCCCTCCACTTT	CASSEDRSYSPLHF
TRBJ1-6	NA	NA	TRBV6-6	TGTGCCAGCTCAGGGAATTCACCCCTCCACTTT	CASSGNSPLHF
TRBJ1-4	once	TRBD1	TRBV18	TGTGCCAGCTCACCACGGGACAGCCTTATTGAAAAACTGTTTTTT	CASSPRDSLIEKLFF
TRBJ2-5	NA	TRBD2	TRBV27	TGTGCCAGCAGTAATCTAGCGGGGGGTCCAGAGACCCAGTACTTC	CASSNLAGGPETQYF
TRBJ1-2	once	NA	TRBV6-5	TGTGCCAGCAGTCAAAATTCCGGGGCTAACTATGGCTACACCTTC	CASSQNSGANYGYTF
TRBJ1-6	few	TRBD1	TRBV30	TGTGCCTGGAATGGGGACAGGGTAGAGTCACCCCTCCACTTT	CAWNGDRVESPLHF
TRBJ1-4	NA	NA	TRBV7-2	TGTGCCAGCAGCTTAGGGGGGGGAGCTAATGAAAAACTGTTTTTT	CASSLGGGANEKLFF